These 22 T cell receptor beta chains were sequenced from one sample in a study of blood T cell repertoires in COVID-19. Measured with immunoSEQ multiplex PCR; TCRdb has only the in-frame clones, and not every one. Among tens of thousands of clones listed, around four fifths were seen once. The specimen was peripheral blood. These receptor sequences come from an older woman with acute or convalescent COVID-19.

The V and J genes are TRBV7-2 and TRBJ2-2; weak D call: TRBD2 (6 bases). Trimming stripped 5 bases from V and 3 bases from J, with 10 bases between. From germline, CDR1 is SGHTA and CDR2 FQGNSA. This CDR3 has 14 residues. In nucleotides, the CDR3 is TGTGCCAGCAGCCCGTCGGGAGACACCGGGGAGCTGTTTTTT. It codes for CASSPSGDTGELFF. Using reference TRBV7-2 and TRBJ2-2 for the parts outside the CDR3, the full variable domain is GAGVSQSPSNKVTEKGKDVELRCDPISGHTALYWYRQSLGQGLEFLIYFQGNSAPDKSGLPSDRFSAERTGGSVSTLTIQRTQQEDSAVYLCASSPSGDTGELFFGEGSRLTVL.

The CDR3, as DNA: TGTGCCAGCAGCTTAATTCAGGGGCCGGGAAACACCATATATTTT. Its protein product is CASSLIQGPGNTIYF. The chain joins TRBV11-2 to TRBJ1-3; possibly TRBD1 for D (6 bases). Germline V gene sequence: CDR1 SGHAT, CDR2 FQNNGV. The CDR3 consists of 15 residues. V lost 2 bases to trimming and J lost 4 bases, with 12 bases between them.

This sequence joins TRBV29-1 and TRBJ1-2, with TRBD1 identical over 8 bases. The CDR3 has 13 amino acids. J was trimmed by 8 bases and V by 6 bases; bases with no gene match: 11. Germline V gives CDR1 SQVTM, CDR2 ANQGSEA. CDR3 in amino acids: CSVRATGDGGYTF. CDR3 DNA sequence: TGCAGCGTCCGAGCGACAGGGGATGGCGGCTACACCTTC.

V usage is TRBV6-1 and J usage is TRBJ1-5; D is ambiguous. There are 15 residues in the CDR3. The germline V and J ends were trimmed by 1 base and 4 bases, with 11 bases remaining between them. The germline gives CDR1 MNHNS, CDR2 SASEGT. CDR3 in DNA: TGTGCCAGCAGTGAAGGTCAGATCATAAATCAGCCCCAGCATTTT. This sequence encodes CASSEGQIINQPQHF.

The V call is TRBV7-9, the J call TRBJ2-6, with 10 bases that match TRBD1. The V gene's germline CDR1 is SEHNR and CDR2 FQNEAQ (reference sequence). Losses at the gene ends were 4 bases for V and 4 bases for J; bases not matched to a gene: 7. This CDR3 is built from 17 residues. CDR3 in DNA: TGTGCCAGCAGCTCCGGGACAGGGGTAAGAGGGGCCAACGTCCTGACTTTC. This sequence encodes CASSSGTGVRGANVLTF.

The genes are TRBV5-4 and TRBJ2-6; D might be TRBD1 (5 bases). V was clipped by 3 bases and J by 4 bases, with 14 bases between them. Germline values: CDR1 SGHNT, CDR2 YYREEE (reference sequence). This CDR3 has 16 amino acids. DNA for the CDR3: TGTGCCAGCAGCTCAAGGCAGGGAACCGGGGCCAACGTCCTGACTTTC. Protein sequence: CASSSRQGTGANVLTF.

J is TRBJ1-5 and V is TRBV9; D unclear. The germline V gene has CDR1 SGDLS and CDR2 YYNGEE. V gave up 3 bases and J gave up 0 bases, with 7 bases separating them. The CDR3 loop spans 14 amino acids. The CDR3 DNA reads as TGTGCCAGCAGCGGTGTAAATAGCAATCAGCCCCAGCATTTT. This codes for CASSGVNSNQPQHF.

J is TRBJ1-4 and V is TRBV3-1 (or the pseudogene TRBV3-2), with D perhaps TRBD1 (6 bases). V was clipped by 5 bases and J by 4 bases, with 11 bases between them. From germline, CDR1 is LGHDT and CDR2 YNNKEL (reference sequence). The CDR3 length is 14 residues. The CDR3 DNA sequence: TGTGCCAGCAGCTCCCGGGACAATAATGAAAAACTGTTTTTT. This codes for CASSSRDNNEKLFF.

The DNA for the CDR3 is TGTGCCAGTAGTGATGCAGGGGGCAGTCAGCCCCAGCATTTT. Translating it yields CASSDAGGSQPQHF. The chain recombines TRBV19 with TRBJ1-5; 8 positions match TRBD1. From germline, CDR1 is LNHDA and CDR2 SQIVND (reference sequence). The V and J ends lost 5 bases and 6 bases, in that order; junction bases with no gene match: 6. There are 14 residues in the CDR3. The whole variable domain, remainder taken from reference TRBV19 and TRBJ1-5, is DGGITQSPKYLFRKEGQNVTLSCEQNLNHDAMYWYRQDPGQGLRLIYYSQIVNDFQKGDIAEGYSVSREKKESFPLTVTSAQKNPTAFYLCASSDAGGSQPQHFGDGTRLSIL.

The rearrangement links TRBV2 to TRBJ1-2; 7 bases agree with TRBD1. V lost 5 bases, J lost 4 bases, and 10 bases stayed unmatched. The CDR3 has 15 residues. CDR1 is SNHLY, CDR2 FYNNEI, per germline. The CDR3 loop is CASSTQGQPTYGYTF. In nucleotides, the CDR3 is TGTGCCAGCAGTACCCAGGGACAGCCGACCTATGGCTACACCTTC.

The chain couples TRBV20-1 to TRBJ1-6; 8 bases agree with TRBD1. This CDR3 has 17 amino acids. After removal of 3 bases from V and 7 bases from J, the junction contained 14 bases not matched to a gene. Germline V gene sequence: CDR1 DFQATT, CDR2 SNEGSKA (reference sequence). DNA of the CDR3: TGCAGTGCTAGTGGGACAGGCATACGATCCTTAAATTCACCCCTCCACTTT. It translates to CSASGTGIRSLNSPLHF.

The chain uses TRBV20-1 and TRBJ1-2; D is unresolved. The V gene lost 3 bases and the J gene lost 0 bases, with 5 bases spanning the gap. This CDR3 is built from 12 residues. The germline CDR1 and CDR2 sequences are DFQATT and SNEGSKA (reference sequence). The CDR3 sequence is CSASTANYGYTF. The CDR3 DNA sequence: TGCAGTGCTAGTACAGCTAACTATGGCTACACCTTC.

V and J are TRBV19 and TRBJ1-5; TRBD1 agrees at 9 bases. The CDR3 length is 15 residues. Germline V gives CDR1 LNHDA, CDR2 SQIVND (reference sequence). J gave up 9 bases and V 4 bases, and 10 bases lay outside the gene matches. CDR3 in amino acids: CASSTTGGRGVPQHF. The CDR3 region has the DNA TGTGCCAGTAGTACCACAGGGGGCCGTGGCGTGCCCCAGCATTTT.

The chain recombines TRBV11-2 with TRBJ2-5, with TRBD1 matching 7 bases. Germline loops: CDR1 SGHAT, CDR2 FQNNGV. The CDR3 runs to 17 residues. Unmatched junction bases numbered 15, after V lost 1 base and J lost 7 bases. CDR3 sequence reads: CASSLGGQTDPKVTQYF. The CDR3 nucleotides are TGTGCCAGCAGCTTAGGGGGACAGACGGACCCAAAGGTGACCCAGTACTTC.

The rearrangement joins TRBV14 to TRBJ1-1; D is undetermined. V gave up 1 base and J gave up 0 bases, with 3 bases separating them. Per germline, CDR1 SGHDN and CDR2 FVKESK. CDR3 length equals 13 residues. CDR3 coding DNA: TGTGCCAGCAGCCAAGCGTTGAACACTGAAGCTTTCTTT. Translated: CASSQALNTEAFF.

The chain uses TRBV29-1 and TRBJ1-2; D gene unclear. This CDR3 has 14 amino acids. Germline CDR1 reads SQVTM; CDR2 reads ANQGSEA. V was clipped by 5 bases and J by 2 bases, with 15 bases between them. The CDR3 region is CSVLRQVGNYGYTF. Written as DNA, the CDR3 is TGCAGCGTTCTCCGTCAGGTTGGCAACTATGGCTACACCTTC.

The chain is built from TRBV3-1 (or the pseudogene TRBV3-2) and TRBJ1-4, with 9 positions matching TRBD1. J was trimmed by 8 bases and V by 8 bases; bases with no gene match: 12. The CDR3 length is 15 residues. CDR1 LGHDT and CDR2 YNNKEL come from the germline V gene (reference sequence). In DNA, the CDR3 is TGTGCCAGCCAGGACAGGGGTAGCCCGGGGGAAAAACTGTTTTTT. Amino acid sequence: CASQDRGSPGEKLFF.

This clone was detected once. The V call is TRBV3-1 (or the pseudogene TRBV3-2), the J call TRBJ1-2; the match to TRBD1 covers 7 bases. The length of the CDR3 is 15 residues. Trimming cost V 4 bases and J 3 bases; bases outside gene matches: 8. The germline CDR1 and CDR2 sequences are LGHDT and YNNKEL (reference sequence). The CDR3 loop is CASSPETGPDYGYTF. CDR3 DNA sequence: TGTGCCAGCAGCCCCGAGACAGGGCCCGACTATGGCTACACCTTC.

About this clone itself: A read error may produce the germline difference seen at one junction end. The rearrangement joins TRBV5-1 to TRBJ2-1; 7 bases fit TRBD2. Germline CDR1 reads SGHRS; CDR2 reads YFSETQ. The CDR3 is made up of 17 amino acids. The CDR3 DNA sequence: TGCGCCAGCAGCTTGGATGCTGGGACTAAGAGGTACACTGAGCAGTTCTTC. This gives the protein CASSLDAGTKRYTEQFF.

This sequence joins TRBV7-9 and TRBJ2-5, with D possibly being TRBD1 (5 bases). The CDR3 totals 16 residues. Looked up from germline, CDR1 is SEHNR and CDR2 is FQNEAQ (reference sequence). V dropped 4 bases and J dropped 2 bases, with 17 bases sitting between them. CDR3 region: CASSSGPKGTQETQYF. DNA of the CDR3: TGTGCCAGCAGCTCAGGGCCGAAGGGTACGCAAGAGACCCAGTACTTC.

As for this clone: The same CDR3 is also encoded by other DNA sequences in this sample. The chain links TRBV18 to TRBJ2-7, with TRBD2 as a possible D gene (6 bases). This CDR3 is built from 11 residues. Germline CDR1 KGHSH, CDR2 LQKENI. V was pared by 3 bases and J by 6 bases, with 6 bases between. The CDR3 protein is CASSPGGEQYF. The DNA for the CDR3 is TGTGCCAGCTCACCCGGGGGCGAGCAGTACTTC. Full variable domain (missing parts from reference TRBV18 and TRBJ2-7): NAGVMQNPRHLVRRRGQEARLRCSPMKGHSHVYWYRQLPEEGLKFMVYLQKENIIDESGMPKERFSAEFPKEGPSILRIQQVVRGDSAAYFCASSPGGEQYFGPGTRLTVT.

V usage is TRBV9 and J usage is TRBJ1-1; perhaps TRBD1 as D (5 bases). Germline CDR1 is SGDLS and CDR2 is YYNGEE. This CDR3 has 14 amino acids. Trimming shortened V by 1 base and J by 4 bases, and 11 bases separated the two germline ends. In DNA form, the CDR3 reads TGTGCCAGCAGCGTAATCCAGGGCGGCACTGAAGCTTTCTTT. Translating it yields CASSVIQGGTEAFF.